These 11 T cell receptor beta chains were sequenced from one sample in a study of neurological immune-mediated disorders. In TCRdb, the 5' RACE reads were re-called with MiXCR into one record per CDR3 protein. The sample contains 32,000 or so distinct CDR3 sequences, over 10% of which appear only once. The sequenced material came from PBMCs. Every receptor here comes from a woman aged 55-69 years in good health.

The chain employs TRBV6-4 and TRBJ2-2, with D perhaps TRBD2 (6 bases). V lost 6 bases and J 5 bases, leaving 13 bases between the germline ends. The CDR3 runs 14 residues. CDR1 and CDR2 from the germline V gene are MRHNA and SNTAGT. The CDR3 bases are TGTGCCAGCAGCCGGGACTCCGAGACCGGGGAGCTGTTTTTT. This codes for CASSRDSETGELFF.

This clonotype showed up many times. The DNA of the CDR3 is TGCAGTGCAGGGGACACCGGGGAGCTGTTTTTT. Protein product: CSAGDTGELFF. This chain links TRBV20-1 with TRBJ2-2; TRBD1 is a possible D gene (5 bases). The germline V gene encodes CDR1 DFQATT and CDR2 SNEGSKA (reference sequence). The CDR3 is made up of 11 amino acids. Trimming cost V 6 bases and J 3 bases, with 5 bases left between them.

This clonotype was seen at least ten times. The rearrangement uses TRBV9 and TRBJ2-1; D perhaps matches TRBD1 (7 bases). The CDR3 sequence is 15 residues long. V lost 4 bases and J lost 5, with 16 bases in between. CDR1 is SGDLS and CDR2 is YYNGEE in the germline V gene. The CDR3 DNA reads TGTGCCAGCAGCCCCCGGGGGACAGCTAACAATGAGCAGTTCTTC. Protein: CASSPRGTANNEQFF.

This clonotype appeared many times. This rearrangement joins TRBV6-6 to TRBJ1-4; the D is unclear. Germline V lookup: CDR1 MNHNY, CDR2 SVGAGI (reference sequence). V was shortened by 4 bases and J by 8 bases, with 11 bases between the two germline ends. This CDR3 contains 13 residues. The CDR3 protein is CASSWIPGEKLFF. CDR3 nucleotide sequence: TGTGCCAGCAGTTGGATCCCAGGCGAAAAACTGTTTTTT.

This clonotype was counted ten times or more. This rearrangement joins TRBV29-1 to TRBJ2-5; 8 nucleotides match TRBD1. The germline CDR1 and CDR2 sequences are SQVTM and ANQGSEA. V lost 6 bases to trimming and J lost 3 bases; unmatched junction nucleotides: 3. This CDR3 is built from 12 residues. The CDR3 sequence is CSVTGAKETQYF. The DNA of the CDR3 is TGCAGCGTGACAGGGGCGAAAGAGACCCAGTACTTC.

The chain employs TRBV12-3 or TRBV12-4 and TRBJ2-3, with 10 bases identical to TRBD1. V shed 6 bases, J shed 0 bases, and the junction held 9 bases outside the gene matches. This CDR3 region has 17 residues. As DNA, the CDR3 is TGTGCCAGCAGCCCCGACAGGGGGCTTATGAGCACAGATACGCAGTATTTT. It is translated as CASSPDRGLMSTDTQYF.

This clonotype was observed at least ten times. The gene calls are TRBV21-1 and TRBJ1-3; TRBD1, as called in the table, went unchecked against the DNA. TRBV21-1 is described as a pseudogene. This CDR3 region has 16 residues. The CDR3 sequence is CASGRNRPLPRNTIYF. The CDR3 DNA sequence: TGTGCCAGCGGTAGAAACCGCCCCTTGCCCAGAAACACCATATATTTT.

This clonotype was counted at least ten times. The gene calls are TRBV19 and TRBJ1-5, with 7 bases that match TRBD1. CDR1 is LNHDA and CDR2 is SQIVND in the germline V gene (reference sequence). The V and J ends lost 4 bases and 7 bases, in that order; junction bases with no gene match: 10. This CDR3 has 15 amino acids. CDR3 loop: CASSSQQGISQPQHF. Written as DNA, the CDR3 is TGTGCCAGTAGTAGCCAACAGGGGATTTCGCAGCCCCAGCATTTT.

This clonotype was recorded at least ten times. The CDR3 reads CSARAQGEGGELFF. The CDR3 bases are TGCAGTGCTAGAGCGCAGGGGGAGGGCGGGGAGCTGTTTTTT. The J gene is TRBJ2-2, the V gene TRBV20-1; tentatively, D is TRBD1 or TRBD2 (7 bases each). Trimming removed 1 base at V and 7 bases at J, with 13 bases between. Germline V CDR1 and CDR2: DFQATT, SNEGSKA (reference sequence). The CDR3 runs to 14 residues.

This clonotype showed up many times. The V and J genes are TRBV4-3 and TRBJ2-2; D ambiguous. The CDR3 sequence is 16 residues long. Germline loops: CDR1 LGHNA, CDR2 YSLEER. With 1 base removed from V and 6 bases from J, the gap between germline ends came to 15 bases. The CDR3 loop reads CASSQGLMGPSGELFF. The CDR3 DNA sequence: TGCGCCAGCAGCCAAGGACTCATGGGCCCCTCCGGGGAGCTGTTTTTT.

This clonotype was observed at least ten times. The chain uses TRBV7-2 and TRBJ1-5; 7 nucleotides align to TRBD1. V gave up 5 bases and J gave up 2 bases; unmatched junction bases: 3. The CDR3 extends over 14 amino acids. Germline V gene data show CDR1 as SGHTA and CDR2 as FQGNSA. CDR3 sequence (DNA): TGTGCCAGCAGCCGAGACAGGGGCAATCAGCCCCAGCATTTT. Its translation is CASSRDRGNQPQHF.